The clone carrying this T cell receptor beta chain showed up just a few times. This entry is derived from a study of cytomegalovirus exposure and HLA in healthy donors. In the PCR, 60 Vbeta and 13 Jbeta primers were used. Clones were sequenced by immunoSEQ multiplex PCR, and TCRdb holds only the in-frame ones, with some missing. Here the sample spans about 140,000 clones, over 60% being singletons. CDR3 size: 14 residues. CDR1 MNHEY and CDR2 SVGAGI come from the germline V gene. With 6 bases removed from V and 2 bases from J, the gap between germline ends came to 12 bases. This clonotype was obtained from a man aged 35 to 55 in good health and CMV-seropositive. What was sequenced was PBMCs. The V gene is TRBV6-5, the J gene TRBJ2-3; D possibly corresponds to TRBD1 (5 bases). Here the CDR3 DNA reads TGTGCCAGCAGCAGGGCGAGTTACACAGATACGCAGTATTTT. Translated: CASSRASYTDTQYF.